This entry lists 23 T cell receptor beta chains sequenced from one sample in a study of shared clonotypes between healthy human individuals. Data came from immunoSEQ multiplex PCR; TCRdb stores just in-frame clones and leaves some out. The data contain fewer than 2.5 million clones, 80% to 95% of them singletons. Sequenced input: naive CD4+ T cells from PBMCs. Subset reported: CD45RA+ positively selected. All receptors come from a man younger than 35 in good health. Some clones in this sample may be carry-over from other donors' samples.

The V and J genes are TRBV5-1 and TRBJ2-1; D possibly corresponds to TRBD2 (6 bases). The V gene lost 5 bases and the J gene lost 7 bases, with 13 bases spanning the gap. The V gene's germline CDR1 is SGHRS and CDR2 YFSETQ. This CDR3 is built from 13 residues. CDR3 sequence: CASRLGDLNEQFF. CDR3 bases: TGCGCCAGCAGGCTGGGGGACTTGAATGAGCAGTTCTTC.

This chain uses TRBV2 with TRBJ1-1, with D tentatively TRBD1 (6 bases). Trimming took off 5 bases at V and 3 bases at J, with 13 bases between the two ends. The CDR3 is made up of 14 amino acids. In germline, CDR1 is SNHLY, CDR2 FYNNEI. The CDR3 region has the DNA TGTGCCAGCAGTTCACAGGGCTCGGACACTGAAGCTTTCTTT. Translated, it gives CASSSQGSDTEAFF.

The rearrangement links TRBV4-1 to TRBJ2-5, with D perhaps given as TRBD1 or TRBD2 (5 bases each). CDR1 is MGHRA, CDR2 YSYEKL, per germline. The CDR3 runs to 15 residues. V lost 4 bases to trimming and J lost 1 base, with 13 bases between them. The CDR3 DNA reads as TGCGCCAGCAGCCGCACGGGACCGCCCCAAGAGACCCAGTACTTC. This gives the protein CASSRTGPPQETQYF.

The chain recombines TRBV5-6 with TRBJ1-5; no definite D call. The germline V gene has CDR1 SGHDT and CDR2 YYEEEE. V was shortened by 0 bases and J by 7 bases, with 11 bases between the two germline ends. The CDR3 spans 14 residues. In nucleotides, the CDR3 is TGTGCCAGCAGCTTGGGCCCGTCAGTACAGCCCCAGCATTTT. As protein: CASSLGPSVQPQHF.

This chain links TRBV19 with TRBJ1-1; TRBD1 might be the D (5 bases). The V gene lost 5 bases and the J gene lost 5 bases, with 21 bases spanning the gap. Per germline, CDR1 LNHDA and CDR2 SQIVND (reference sequence). CDR3 length equals 16 residues. The CDR3 sequence is CASSLHLSIWGTEAFF. CDR3 bases: TGTGCCAGTAGTCTTCATCTTTCGATCTGGGGGACTGAAGCTTTCTTT.

CDR3 protein: CASRFRFMNTEAFF. The DNA of the CDR3 is TGTGCCAGCAGGTTTCGGTTTATGAACACTGAAGCTTTCTTT. This chain uses TRBV2 with TRBJ1-1; D uncertain. The V end lost 6 bases, the J end lost 0 bases, and 11 bases lay between the germline ends. The CDR3 spans 14 residues. The germline V gene encodes CDR1 SNHLY and CDR2 FYNNEI.

The rearrangement uses TRBV9 and TRBJ2-3; D tentatively reads TRBD1 or TRBD2 (5 bases each). CDR3 length: 15 amino acids. Germline assignment: CDR1 SGDLS and CDR2 YYNGEE. V was shortened by 0 bases and J by 4 bases, with 12 bases between the two germline ends. The CDR3 DNA reads as TGTGCCAGCAGCGTAGGGGGGTGGGTCCCAGATACGCAGTATTTT. Protein: CASSVGGWVPDTQYF.

The chain carries TRBV11-2 and TRBJ2-1; 8 bases line up with TRBD2. The CDR3 length is 13 residues. The junction had 1 base not matched to a gene; V was cut back by 1 base and J by 8 bases. Looked up from germline, CDR1 is SGHAT and CDR2 is FQNNGV. Here the CDR3 DNA reads TGTGCCAGCAGCTTAGTGCGGGAGGATGAGCAGTTCTTC. As protein: CASSLVREDEQFF.

The chain links TRBV14 to TRBJ1-3; D may be TRBD1 (6 bases). V was shortened by 4 bases and J by 6 bases, with 22 bases between the two germline ends. The CDR3 loop spans 17 amino acids. Germline V gives CDR1 SGHDN, CDR2 FVKESK. The chain's CDR3 is CASSPLPTGRGKNTIYF. CDR3 DNA sequence: TGTGCCAGCAGCCCACTACCTACAGGGAGGGGAAAAAACACCATATATTTT.

V is TRBV27 and J is TRBJ2-1, with 10 positions matching TRBD2. Per the germline V gene, CDR1 is MNHEY and CDR2 is SMNVEV (reference sequence). The CDR3 has 16 residues. The J segment lost 9 bases and the V segment lost 1 base, leaving 9 bases of the junction unmatched. CDR3 in amino acids: CASSLFASGSTSEQFF. The DNA of the CDR3 is TGTGCCAGCAGTTTATTTGCTAGCGGGAGCACCAGTGAGCAGTTCTTC.

The gene calls are TRBV11-2 and TRBJ2-4, with 9 bases lining up with TRBD1. The V segment lost 2 bases and the J segment 6 bases; nucleotides outside the gene matches: 2. The CDR3 covers 14 residues. In germline, CDR1 is SGHAT, CDR2 FQNNGV. The CDR3 coding sequence is TGTGCCAGCAGCTTATTGGGACAGGGAAACATTCAGTACTTC. Translation: CASSLLGQGNIQYF.

This chain links TRBV10-1 with TRBJ2-5, with D perhaps being TRBD1 or TRBD2 (5 bases each). This CDR3 has 15 residues. CDR1 is WNHNN, CDR2 SYGVQD, per germline (reference sequence). Trimming shortened V by 0 bases and J by 4 bases, and 12 bases separated the two germline ends. CDR3 coding DNA: TGCGCCAGCAGTGAGTCCGGGACCCGCCCAGAGACCCAGTACTTC. This encodes CASSESGTRPETQYF.

The rearrangement links TRBV28 to TRBJ2-7; D uncertain. CDR3 length: 11 amino acids. Deletions cut 11 bases from V and 3 bases from J, with 11 bases between. CDR1 and CDR2 from the germline V gene are MDHEN and SYDVKM. The CDR3 sequence: CAGGTHYEQYF. In DNA form, the CDR3 reads TGTGCCGGCGGAACGCACTACGAGCAGTACTTC. The whole variable domain, remainder taken from reference TRBV28 and TRBJ2-7, is DVKVTQSSRYLVKRTGEKVFLECVQDMDHENMFWYRQDPGLGLRLIYFSYDVKMKEKGDIPEGYSVSREKKERFSLILESASTNQTSMYLCAGGTHYEQYFGPGTRLTVT.

This clone was observed a few times. V and J are TRBV19 and TRBJ1-1; perhaps TRBD1 as D (5 bases). This CDR3 spans 11 amino acids. Trimming stripped 5 bases from V and 7 bases from J, with 8 bases between. From germline, CDR1 is LNHDA and CDR2 SQIVND (reference sequence). CDR3 sequence: CASSSDSEAFF. The CDR3 nucleotides read TGTGCCAGTAGTTCAGACAGTGAAGCTTTCTTT.

Note on this clone: At the DNA level, this CDR3 is encoded by other sequences in the same sample as well. The CDR3 nucleotides read TGTGCCAGCAGTTTGACGGGAACGAACTATGGCTACACCTTC. Its translation: CASSLTGTNYGYTF. The J gene is TRBJ1-2, the V gene TRBV28; D gene ambiguous. Germline CDR1 and CDR2: MDHEN and SYDVKM. Trimming took off 3 bases at V and 2 bases at J, with 10 bases between the two ends. This CDR3 comprises 14 residues.

The V gene is TRBV28, the J gene TRBJ1-1; D is undetermined. CDR3 size: 14 residues. With 4 bases removed from V and 8 bases from J, the gap between germline ends came to 17 bases. CDR1 is MDHEN, CDR2 SYDVKM, per germline. CDR3 DNA: TGTGCCAGCAGTTCACGACCCGGAAAAGGCGAAGCTTTCTTT. Translated, it gives CASSSRPGKGEAFF.

This chain's CDR3 is CASSLVPGLVTDTQYF. CDR3 sequence (DNA): TGTGCCAGCAGCTTAGTCCCGGGACTAGTCACAGATACGCAGTATTTT. The chain combines TRBV7-9 with TRBJ2-3, with 8 bases aligning to TRBD2. CDR1 and CDR2 (germline): SEHNR, FQNEAQ (reference sequence). Trimming at V came to 1 base and at J to 2 bases, leaving 5 bases not matched to a gene. CDR3 length equals 16 residues.

The chain has TRBV7-2 and TRBJ2-7, with TRBD2 matching over 9 bases. Germline trimming cut 1 base from V and 4 bases from J; bases unmatched to any gene: 5. Germline CDR1 reads SGHTA; CDR2 reads FQGNSA. The length of the CDR3 is 15 residues. The CDR3 loop is CASSLDSGGQYEQYF. As DNA, the CDR3 is TGTGCCAGCAGCTTAGACAGCGGGGGGCAGTACGAGCAGTACTTC. The variable domain in full, with the rest retrieved from reference TRBV7-2 and TRBJ2-7, is GAGVSQSPSNKVTEKGKDVELRCDPISGHTALYWYRQSLGQGLEFLIYFQGNSAPDKSGLPSDRFSAERTGGSVSTLTIQRTQQEDSAVYLCASSLDSGGQYEQYFGPGTRLTVT.

This chain links TRBV11-2 with TRBJ2-7; a weak D match, TRBD2 (6 bases). Trimming removed 4 bases from V and 3 bases from J, with 13 bases in between. In germline, CDR1 is SGHAT, CDR2 FQNNGV. This CDR3 has 14 amino acids. This chain's CDR3 is CASSSAPGSYEQYF. The CDR3 coding sequence is TGTGCCAGCAGCTCAGCCCCCGGGAGCTACGAGCAGTACTTC.

The V and J genes are TRBV7-9 and TRBJ1-2; weak D call: TRBD1 (6 bases). V lost 5 bases to trimming and J lost 6 bases, with 16 bases between them. This CDR3 spans 14 amino acids. Per germline, CDR1 SEHNR and CDR2 FQNEAQ (reference sequence). The DNA for the CDR3 is TGTGCCAGCAGCCCCCTCCCACAGGGAAATGGCTACACCTTC. It yields the protein CASSPLPQGNGYTF.

V and J are TRBV30 and TRBJ2-5; TRBD1 matches 8 bases. V dropped 3 bases and J dropped 5; count of bases not matched to a gene: 8. The CDR3 loop spans 14 amino acids. Germline V lookup: CDR1 GTSNPN, CDR2 SVGIG (reference sequence). CDR3 coding DNA: TGTGCCTGGAGAGAATCAGGGGGCAGGGAGACCCAGTACTTC. It translates to CAWRESGGRETQYF.

The chain recombines TRBV10-3 with TRBJ2-5; tentatively, D is TRBD2 (6 bases). The CDR3 extends over 14 amino acids. From germline, CDR1 is ENHRY and CDR2 SYGVKD. V was pared by 7 bases and J by 4 bases, with 16 bases between. CDR3 in DNA: TGTGCCATCAATAGCGGCGGAGGCTTAGAGACCCAGTACTTC. Its protein is CAINSGGGLETQYF.

This clone appeared a single time. The genes are TRBV7-2 and TRBJ1-2, with 7 positions matching TRBD1. Trimming removed 1 base from V and 5 bases from J; junction bases left unmatched: 7. CDR1 is SGHTA, CDR2 FQGNSA, per germline. The CDR3 covers 15 residues. The CDR3 is CASSLGDSPLYGYTF. CDR3 coding DNA: TGTGCCAGCAGCTTAGGGGACAGCCCACTTTATGGCTACACCTTC.